The next 18 T cell receptor beta chains were all read from a single sample in a study of cytomegalovirus exposure and HLA in healthy donors. Primers for the PCR totalled 60 Vbeta and 13 Jbeta. Only in-frame clones appear in the TCRdb table, and some are missing; sequencing was by immunoSEQ multiplex PCR. The repertoire holds under 200,000 clones, roughly 79% seen once, with roughly 7.4% in the top ten. Sequenced input: PBMCs. Source of these receptors: a male donor in good health and CMV-seropositive.

V gene TRBV6-1 combines with J gene TRBJ1-2, with 9 bases aligning to TRBD1. The germline V gene has CDR1 MNHNS and CDR2 SASEGT. This CDR3 spans 14 amino acids. J was trimmed by 4 bases and V by 8 bases; bases with no gene match: 8. The CDR3 sequence is CASGGDRDGYGYTF. The CDR3 DNA sequence: TGTGCCAGCGGAGGGGACAGGGATGGCTATGGCTACACCTTC.

This sequence joins TRBV4-2 and TRBJ2-7; a weak D match, TRBD2 (5 bases). Germline values: CDR1 LGHNA, CDR2 YNFKEQ. Trimming shortened V by 1 base and J by 0 bases, and 10 bases separated the two germline ends. CDR3 length: 15 amino acids. CDR3 amino acids: CASSQGMGSSYEQYF. The CDR3 nucleotides read TGTGCCAGCAGCCAAGGGATGGGGAGCTCCTACGAGCAGTACTTC.

This clone was recorded a few times. This chain uses TRBV6-5 with TRBJ2-7; 8 bases fit TRBD2. The CDR3 contains 13 residues. The V and J ends lost 5 bases and 5 bases, in that order; junction bases with no gene match: 5. Germline V gene lookup returns CDR1 MNHEY and CDR2 SVGAGI. The CDR3 region has the DNA TGTGCCAGCAGTGAAAGCGGGGGCCACGAGCAGTACTTC. Translated: CASSESGGHEQYF.

The chain employs TRBV6-5 and TRBJ2-3; tentative D call: TRBD1 (6 bases). This CDR3 region has 14 residues. Trimming removed 3 bases at V and 3 bases at J, with 10 bases between. Germline V lookup: CDR1 MNHEY, CDR2 SVGAGI. For the CDR3, the DNA is TGTGCCAGCAGTTATCAAGGGGGTACAGATACGCAGTATTTT. This gives the protein CASSYQGGTDTQYF.

The rearrangement joins TRBV30 to TRBJ1-4; D not resolved. The CDR3 is made up of 15 amino acids. V lost 0 bases and J lost 0, with 8 bases in between. Germline assignment: CDR1 GTSNPN and CDR2 SVGIG (reference sequence). CDR3 loop: CAWSVRGSTNEKLFF. As DNA, the CDR3 is TGTGCCTGGAGTGTAAGAGGGTCAACTAATGAAAAACTGTTTTTT.

V is TRBV9 and J is TRBJ2-3; the D gene is possibly TRBD2 (7 bases). From germline, CDR1 is SGDLS and CDR2 YYNGEE. Trimming pared 0 bases from V and 3 bases from J, leaving 14 bases between. The length of the CDR3 is 16 residues. The CDR3 loop is CASSVEGGGRTDTQYF. CDR3 DNA: TGTGCCAGCAGCGTAGAGGGGGGGGGAAGGACAGATACGCAGTATTTT.

This clone has more than one count but fewer than ten. The V call is TRBV5-4, the J call TRBJ1-2; a weak D match, TRBD1 (6 bases). In germline, CDR1 is SGHNT, CDR2 YYREEE (reference sequence). The CDR3 sequence is 15 residues long. Deletions cut 0 bases from V and 2 bases from J, with 11 bases between. The CDR3 here is CASSLDRARNYGYTF. DNA of the CDR3: TGTGCCAGCAGCTTGGACAGGGCCCGGAACTATGGCTACACCTTC.

The J gene is TRBJ2-1, the V gene TRBV5-6, with D perhaps matching TRBD1 (5 bases). The CDR3 runs 16 residues. The V end was cut by 2 bases, the J end by 3 bases, with 15 bases between. Germline V gene sequence: CDR1 SGHDT, CDR2 YYEEEE. Here the CDR3 reads CASSFLSQALYNEQFF. Written as DNA, the CDR3 is TGTGCCAGCAGCTTCTTGTCACAGGCACTCTACAATGAGCAGTTCTTC.

The V gene is TRBV15, the J gene TRBJ2-2; no reliable D call. Germline-derived CDR1 and CDR2 are LNHNV and YYDKDF (reference sequence). CDR3 length: 14 amino acids. V lost 1 base and J 3 bases, leaving 6 bases between the germline ends. CDR3 coding DNA: TGTGCCACCAGCAGAGGAGGTGACACCGGGGAGCTGTTTTTT. This translates into CATSRGGDTGELFF.

This rearrangement joins TRBV12-5 to TRBJ2-2, with 15 bases aligning to TRBD2. Per germline, CDR1 LGHNT and CDR2 FRNRAP. CDR3 length: 21 amino acids. The junction had 13 bases not matched to a gene; V was cut back by 1 base and J by 4 bases. This CDR3 reads CASGLARRGLAGGQSTGELFF. The CDR3 nucleotides are TGTGCTAGTGGTTTGGCGAGAAGAGGACTAGCGGGGGGGCAAAGCACCGGGGAGCTGTTTTTT. The full variable domain, with the rest looked up from reference TRBV12-5 and TRBJ2-2, is DARVTQTPRHKVTEMGQEVTMRCQPILGHNTVFWYRQTMMQGLELLAYFRNRAPLDDSGMPKDRFSAEMPDATLATLKIQPSEPRDSAVYFCASGLARRGLAGGQSTGELFFGEGSRLTVL.

The J gene is TRBJ2-1, the V gene TRBV13, with 14 bases matching TRBD2. J gave up 7 bases and V 3 bases, and 14 bases lay outside the gene matches. Germline lookup yields CDR1 PRHDT and CDR2 FYEKMQ (reference sequence). The CDR3 runs 19 residues. CDR3 in amino acids: CASSLRTSGGFGAENEQFF. The CDR3 DNA reads TGTGCCAGCAGCTTGCGGACTAGCGGGGGGTTTGGGGCCGAGAATGAGCAGTTCTTC.

The chain has TRBV27 and TRBJ1-1; no definite D call. The CDR3 spans 13 residues. V lost 6 bases to trimming and J lost 1 base, with 9 bases between them. Germline V gene sequence: CDR1 MNHEY, CDR2 SMNVEV (reference sequence). Here the CDR3 DNA reads TGTGCCAGCAGAGTGAGCTGGAACACTGAAGCTTTCTTT. Amino acids: CASRVSWNTEAFF.

The rearrangement uses TRBV7-9 and TRBJ2-3; D uncertain. CDR1 and CDR2 (germline): SEHNR, FQNEAQ (reference sequence). Trimming took 5 bases from V and 0 from J, leaving 15 bases between them. CDR3 size: 16 residues. The CDR3 loop is CASSPPPLTSTDTQYF. CDR3 bases: TGTGCCAGCAGCCCTCCCCCTTTGACTAGCACAGATACGCAGTATTTT.

Turning to this clone: This sample also contains other DNA sequences that code for the same CDR3. The CDR3 sequence is CASSLGQGLYNSPLHF. The CDR3 DNA is TGTGCCAGCAGCTTGGGACAGGGACTCTATAATTCACCCCTCCACTTT. The chain combines TRBV5-4 with TRBJ1-6, with 7 bases matching TRBD1. CDR1 is SGHNT, CDR2 YYREEE, per germline (reference sequence). CDR3 length: 16 residues. With V trimmed by 0 bases and J by 3 bases, 3 bases remained unmatched.

This clone was counted between two and nine times. This sequence joins TRBV4-1 and TRBJ2-1, with TRBD2 matching over 7 bases. The CDR3 consists of 15 residues. The ends lost 2 bases at V and 5 bases at J; junction bases unmatched: 6. CDR1 is MGHRA, CDR2 YSYEKL, per germline. This chain's CDR3 is CASSQQGGGDNEQFF. CDR3 in DNA: TGCGCCAGCAGCCAACAGGGCGGGGGTGACAATGAGCAGTTCTTC.

The CDR3 coding sequence is TGCGCCAGCAGCCAAGATGACGGGGTAGGCGAGCAGTACTTC. This gives the protein CASSQDDGVGEQYF. V usage is TRBV4-1 and J usage is TRBJ2-5; tentative D call: TRBD2 (5 bases). Matching the DNA end better, TRBJ2-7 makes the J call doubtful. Germline V gene sequence: CDR1 MGHRA, CDR2 YSYEKL. CDR3 length: 14 residues.

This clone was seen more than once but under ten times. The chain links TRBV6-1 to TRBJ1-5; tentative D call: TRBD1 (5 bases). This CDR3 contains 15 residues. Looked up from germline, CDR1 is MNHNS and CDR2 is SASEGT. V lost 5 bases to trimming and J lost 1 base, with 12 bases between them. The CDR3: CASSTIRVSNQPQHF. The CDR3 DNA sequence: TGTGCCAGCAGTACAATCAGGGTAAGCAATCAGCCCCAGCATTTT.

V usage is TRBV18 and J usage is TRBJ1-5; maybe TRBD1 (5 bases). CDR1 and CDR2 from the germline V gene are KGHSH and LQKENI. Between the trimmed V and J ends, which lost 8 bases and 3 bases, there was a span of 11 bases. This CDR3 has 13 residues. CDR3 loop: CASQGALNQPQHF. The CDR3 DNA is TGTGCCAGCCAGGGCGCACTCAATCAGCCCCAGCATTTT.